This TCR beta chain was captured in a study of blood T cell repertoires in COVID-19. Study-wide background: Sources were T cells, B-cell-depleted T cells, or PBMCs; the material itself was cDNA or gDNA.

V gave up 7 bases and J gave up 9 bases, with 16 bases separating them. The CDR3 runs to 13 residues. CDR1 and CDR2 from the germline V gene are LNHDA and SQIVND (reference sequence). This clone has just one count. Here immunoSEQ multiplex PCR was the method, and the copy in TCRdb shows in-frame clones only, minus some. The sample lists around 310,000 clones; around 90% were seen once. J is TRBJ1-5 and V is TRBV19, with D maybe TRBD1 (5 bases). Source material: peripheral blood. The sequence derives from a woman in her 40s with COVID-19, enrolled during active disease. The chain's CDR3 is CASTGRGITPQHF. The CDR3 DNA is TGTGCCAGTACTGGAAGGGGAATCACGCCCCAGCATTTT. Drawing the rest from reference TRBV19 and TRBJ1-5, the complete variable domain is DGGITQSPKYLFRKEGQNVTLSCEQNLNHDAMYWYRQDPGQGLRLIYYSQIVNDFQKGDIAEGYSVSREKKESFPLTVTSAQKNPTAFYLCASTGRGITPQHFGDGTRLSIL.